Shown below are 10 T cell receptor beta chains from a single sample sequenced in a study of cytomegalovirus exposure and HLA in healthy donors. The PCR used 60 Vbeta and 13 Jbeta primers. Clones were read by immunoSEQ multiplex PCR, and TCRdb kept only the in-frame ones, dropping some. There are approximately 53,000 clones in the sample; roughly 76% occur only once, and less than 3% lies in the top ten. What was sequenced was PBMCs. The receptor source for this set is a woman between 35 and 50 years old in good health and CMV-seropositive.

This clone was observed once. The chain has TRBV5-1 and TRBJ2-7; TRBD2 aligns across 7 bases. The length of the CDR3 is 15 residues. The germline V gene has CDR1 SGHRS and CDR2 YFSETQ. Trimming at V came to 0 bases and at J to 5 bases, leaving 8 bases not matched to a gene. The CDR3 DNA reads TGCGCCAGCAGCTTGGCCAGGGAGGGGAGCCACGAGCAGTACTTC. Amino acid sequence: CASSLAREGSHEQYF.

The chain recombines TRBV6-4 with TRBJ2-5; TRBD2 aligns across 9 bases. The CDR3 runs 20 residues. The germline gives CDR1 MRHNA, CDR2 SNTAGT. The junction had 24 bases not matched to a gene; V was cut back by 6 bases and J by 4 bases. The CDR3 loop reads CASSGKRSAGGPLRGETQYF. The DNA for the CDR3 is TGTGCCAGCAGCGGAAAGAGGTCCGCGGGGGGGCCCTTGAGGGGAGAGACCCAGTACTTC.

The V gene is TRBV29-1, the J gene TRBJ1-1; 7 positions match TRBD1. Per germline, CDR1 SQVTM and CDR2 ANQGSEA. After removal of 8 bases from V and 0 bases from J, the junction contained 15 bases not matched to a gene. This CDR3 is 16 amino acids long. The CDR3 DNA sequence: TGCAGCTCGGTCGGGGGCTTGACAGGGATGAACACTGAAGCTTTCTTT. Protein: CSSVGGLTGMNTEAFF.

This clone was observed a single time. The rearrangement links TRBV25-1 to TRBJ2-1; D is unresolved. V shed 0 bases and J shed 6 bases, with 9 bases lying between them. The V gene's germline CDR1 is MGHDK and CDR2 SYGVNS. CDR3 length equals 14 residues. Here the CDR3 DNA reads TGTGCCAGCAGTGAATACTATGTCCCCAATGAGCAGTTCTTC. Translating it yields CASSEYYVPNEQFF.

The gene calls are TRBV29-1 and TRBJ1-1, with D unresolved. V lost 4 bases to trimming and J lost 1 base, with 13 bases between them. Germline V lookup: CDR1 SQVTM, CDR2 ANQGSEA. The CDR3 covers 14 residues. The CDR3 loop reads CSVVGGERNTEAFF. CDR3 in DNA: TGCAGCGTTGTGGGCGGGGAGAGGAACACTGAAGCTTTCTTT.

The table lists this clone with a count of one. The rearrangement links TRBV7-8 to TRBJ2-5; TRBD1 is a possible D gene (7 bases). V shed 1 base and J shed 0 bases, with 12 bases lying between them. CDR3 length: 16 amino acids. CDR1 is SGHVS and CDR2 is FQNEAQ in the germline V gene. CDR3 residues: CASSLGQGGYQETQYF. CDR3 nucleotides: TGTGCCAGCAGCTTAGGGCAGGGGGGCTACCAAGAGACCCAGTACTTC.

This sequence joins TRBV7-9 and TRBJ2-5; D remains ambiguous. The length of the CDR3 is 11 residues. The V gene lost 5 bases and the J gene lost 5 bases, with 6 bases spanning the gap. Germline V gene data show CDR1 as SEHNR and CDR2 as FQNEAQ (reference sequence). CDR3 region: CASSHTETQYF. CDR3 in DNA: TGTGCCAGCAGCCACACGGAGACCCAGTACTTC.

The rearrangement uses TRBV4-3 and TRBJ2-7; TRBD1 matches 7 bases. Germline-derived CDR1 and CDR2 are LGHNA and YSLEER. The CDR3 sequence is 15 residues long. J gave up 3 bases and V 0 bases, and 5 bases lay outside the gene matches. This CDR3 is CASSQDIPGGYEQYF. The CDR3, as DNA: TGCGCCAGCAGCCAAGATATTCCAGGGGGCTACGAGCAGTACTTC.

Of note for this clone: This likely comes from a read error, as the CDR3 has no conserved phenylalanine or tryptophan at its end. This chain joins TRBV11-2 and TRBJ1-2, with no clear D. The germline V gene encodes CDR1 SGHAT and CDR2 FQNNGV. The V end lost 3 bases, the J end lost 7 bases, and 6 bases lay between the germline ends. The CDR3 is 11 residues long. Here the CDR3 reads CASSFRGGYTL. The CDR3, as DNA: TGTGCCAGCAGCTTTCGGGGTGGCTACACCCTC.

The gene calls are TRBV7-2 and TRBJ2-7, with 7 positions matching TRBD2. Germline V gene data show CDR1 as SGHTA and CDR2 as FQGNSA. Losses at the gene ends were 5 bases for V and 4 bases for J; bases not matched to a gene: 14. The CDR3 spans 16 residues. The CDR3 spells CASSPRGYGRTYEQYF. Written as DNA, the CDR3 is TGTGCCAGCAGCCCACGCGGGTACGGGAGGACGTACGAGCAGTACTTC.